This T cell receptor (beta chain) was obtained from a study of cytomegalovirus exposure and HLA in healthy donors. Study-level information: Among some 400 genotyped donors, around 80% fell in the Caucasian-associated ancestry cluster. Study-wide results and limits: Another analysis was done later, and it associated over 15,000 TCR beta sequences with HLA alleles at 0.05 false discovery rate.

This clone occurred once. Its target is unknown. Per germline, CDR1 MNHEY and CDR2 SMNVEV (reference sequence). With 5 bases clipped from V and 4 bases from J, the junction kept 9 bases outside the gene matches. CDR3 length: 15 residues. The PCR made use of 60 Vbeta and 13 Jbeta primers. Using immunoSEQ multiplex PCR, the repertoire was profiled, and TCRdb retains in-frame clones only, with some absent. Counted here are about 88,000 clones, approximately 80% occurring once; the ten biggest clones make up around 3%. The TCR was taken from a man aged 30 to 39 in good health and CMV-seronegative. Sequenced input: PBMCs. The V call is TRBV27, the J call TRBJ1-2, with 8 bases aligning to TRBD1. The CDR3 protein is CASSPQGAVFYGYTF. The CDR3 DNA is TGTGCCAGCAGTCCCCAGGGGGCTGTCTTCTATGGCTACACCTTC.